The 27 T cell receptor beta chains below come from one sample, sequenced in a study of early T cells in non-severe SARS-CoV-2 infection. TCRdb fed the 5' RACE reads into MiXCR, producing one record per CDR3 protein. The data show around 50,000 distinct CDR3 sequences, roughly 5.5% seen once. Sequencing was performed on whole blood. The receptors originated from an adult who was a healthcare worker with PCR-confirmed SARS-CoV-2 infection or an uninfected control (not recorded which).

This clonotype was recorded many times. CDR3 DNA: TGCAGTGCTAGAGATTGGCTAGCGGGAGGGCCTAACGAGCAGTACTTC. As protein: CSARDWLAGGPNEQYF. The J gene is TRBJ2-7, the V gene TRBV20-1; TRBD2 matches at 12 bases. The CDR3 contains 16 residues. Germline-derived CDR1 and CDR2 are DFQATT and SNEGSKA (reference sequence). V trimming: 0 bases; J trimming: 5 bases; junction bases outside the gene matches: 8.

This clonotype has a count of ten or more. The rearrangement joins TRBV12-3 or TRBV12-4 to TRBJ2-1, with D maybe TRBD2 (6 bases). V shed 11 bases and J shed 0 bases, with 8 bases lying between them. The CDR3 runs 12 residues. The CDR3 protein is CASEGSYNEQFF. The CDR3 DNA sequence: TGTGCCTCGGAGGGCTCCTACAATGAGCAGTTCTTC.

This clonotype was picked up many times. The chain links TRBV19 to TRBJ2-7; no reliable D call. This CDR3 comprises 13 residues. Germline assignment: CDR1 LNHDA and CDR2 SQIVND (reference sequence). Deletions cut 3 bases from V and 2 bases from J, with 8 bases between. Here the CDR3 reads CASSIDHPYEQYF. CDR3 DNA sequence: TGTGCCAGTAGTATCGACCACCCCTACGAGCAGTACTTC.

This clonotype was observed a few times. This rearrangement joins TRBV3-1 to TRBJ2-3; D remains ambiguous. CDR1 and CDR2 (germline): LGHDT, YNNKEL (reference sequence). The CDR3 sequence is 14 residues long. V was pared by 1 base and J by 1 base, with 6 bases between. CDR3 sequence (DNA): TGTGCCAGCAGCCAAGGTGGGGGCACAGATACGCAGTATTTT. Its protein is CASSQGGGTDTQYF.

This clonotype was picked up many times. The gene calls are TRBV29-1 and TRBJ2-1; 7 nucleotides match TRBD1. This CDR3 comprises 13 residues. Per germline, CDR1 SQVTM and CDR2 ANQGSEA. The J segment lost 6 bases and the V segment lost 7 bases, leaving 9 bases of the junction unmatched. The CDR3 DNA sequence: TGCAGCGGAGGACAGGCCAATCTCAATGAGCAGTTCTTC. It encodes CSGGQANLNEQFF.

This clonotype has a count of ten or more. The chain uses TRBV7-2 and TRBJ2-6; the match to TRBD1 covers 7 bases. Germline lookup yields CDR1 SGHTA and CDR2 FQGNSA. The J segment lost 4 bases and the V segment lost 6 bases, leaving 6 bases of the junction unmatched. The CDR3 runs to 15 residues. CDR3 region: CASRQQGIGANVLTF. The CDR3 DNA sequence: TGTGCCAGCAGACAACAGGGGATCGGGGCCAACGTCCTGACTTTC.

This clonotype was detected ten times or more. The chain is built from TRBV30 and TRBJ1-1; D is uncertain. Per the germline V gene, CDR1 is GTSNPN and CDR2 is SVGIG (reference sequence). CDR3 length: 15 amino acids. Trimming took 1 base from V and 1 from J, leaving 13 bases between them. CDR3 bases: TGTGCCTGGAGTGCGAGCGTTTTAGGGAACACTGAAGCTTTCTTT. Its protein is CAWSASVLGNTEAFF.

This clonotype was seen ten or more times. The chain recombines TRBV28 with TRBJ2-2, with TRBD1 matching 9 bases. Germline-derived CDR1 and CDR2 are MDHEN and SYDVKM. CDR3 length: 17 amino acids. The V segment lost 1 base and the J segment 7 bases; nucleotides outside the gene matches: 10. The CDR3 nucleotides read TGTGCCAGCAGTTTATCGCTAGGGACAGGGTCGATCGGGGAGCTGTTTTTT. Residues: CASSLSLGTGSIGELFF.

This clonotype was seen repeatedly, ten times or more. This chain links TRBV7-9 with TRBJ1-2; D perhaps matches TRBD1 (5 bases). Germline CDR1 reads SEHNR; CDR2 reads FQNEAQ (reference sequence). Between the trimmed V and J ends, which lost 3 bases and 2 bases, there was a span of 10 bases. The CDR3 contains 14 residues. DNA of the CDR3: TGTGCCAGCAGCTTCCTATCAGGGAACTATGGCTACACCTTC. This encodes CASSFLSGNYGYTF. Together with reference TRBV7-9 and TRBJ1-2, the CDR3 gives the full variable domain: DTGVSQNPRHKITKRGQNVTFRCDPISEHNRLYWYRQTLGQGPEFLTYFQNEAQLEKSRLLSDRFSAERPKGSFSTLEIQRTEQGDSAMYLCASSFLSGNYGYTFGSGTRLTVV.

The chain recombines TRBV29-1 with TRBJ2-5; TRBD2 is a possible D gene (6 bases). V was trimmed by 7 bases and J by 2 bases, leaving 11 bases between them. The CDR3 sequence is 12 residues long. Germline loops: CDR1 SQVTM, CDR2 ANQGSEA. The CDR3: CSAGTSQETQYF. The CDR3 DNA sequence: TGCAGCGCTGGGACTTCTCAAGAGACCCAGTACTTC.

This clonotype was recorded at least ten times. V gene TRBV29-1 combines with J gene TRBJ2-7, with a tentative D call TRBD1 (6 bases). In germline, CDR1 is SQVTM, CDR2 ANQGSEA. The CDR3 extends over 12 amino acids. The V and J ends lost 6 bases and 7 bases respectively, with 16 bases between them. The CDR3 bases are TGCAGCGTGGTGAGGGGGTCGCGAGAGCAGTACTTC. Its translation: CSVVRGSREQYF.

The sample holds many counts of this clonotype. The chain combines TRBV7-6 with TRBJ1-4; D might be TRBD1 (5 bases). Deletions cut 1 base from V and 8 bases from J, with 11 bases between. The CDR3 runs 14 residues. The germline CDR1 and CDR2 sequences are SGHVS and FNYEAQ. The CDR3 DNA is TGTGCCAGCAGCTTAGGGGGGTCGGACGAAAAACTGTTTTTT. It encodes CASSLGGSDEKLFF. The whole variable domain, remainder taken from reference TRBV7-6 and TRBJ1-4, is GAGVSQSPRYKVTKRGQDVALRCDPISGHVSLYWYRQALGQGPEFLTYFNYEAQQDKSGLPNDRFSAERPEGSISTLTIQRTEQRDSAMYRCASSLGGSDEKLFFGSGTQLSVL.

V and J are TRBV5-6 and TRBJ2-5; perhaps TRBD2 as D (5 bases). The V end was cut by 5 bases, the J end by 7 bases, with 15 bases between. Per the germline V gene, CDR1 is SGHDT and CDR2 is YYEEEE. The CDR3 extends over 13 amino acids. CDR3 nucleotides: TGTGCCAGCAGTCAGGAGGTCCGGGGGACCCAGTACTTC. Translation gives CASSQEVRGTQYF.

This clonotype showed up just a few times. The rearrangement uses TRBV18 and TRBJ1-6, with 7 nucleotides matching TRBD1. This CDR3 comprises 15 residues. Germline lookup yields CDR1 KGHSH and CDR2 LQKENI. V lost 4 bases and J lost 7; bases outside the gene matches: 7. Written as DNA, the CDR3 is TGTGCCAGCTCACGGACAGGACAGAACAATTCACCCCTCCACTTT. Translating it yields CASSRTGQNNSPLHF.

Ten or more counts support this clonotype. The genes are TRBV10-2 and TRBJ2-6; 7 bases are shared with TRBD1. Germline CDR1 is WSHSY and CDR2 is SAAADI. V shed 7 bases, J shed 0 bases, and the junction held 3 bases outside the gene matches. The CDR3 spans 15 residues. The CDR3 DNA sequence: TGCGCCAGCACCGGGACAGCCTCTGGGGCCAACGTCCTGACTTTC. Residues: CASTGTASGANVLTF.

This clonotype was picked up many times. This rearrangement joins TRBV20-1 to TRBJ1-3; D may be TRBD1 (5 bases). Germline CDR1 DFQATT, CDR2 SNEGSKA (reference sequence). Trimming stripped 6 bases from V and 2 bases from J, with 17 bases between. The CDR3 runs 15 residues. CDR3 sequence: CSAIAPGVAGNTIYF. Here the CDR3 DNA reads TGCAGTGCCATAGCCCCGGGGGTGGCTGGAAACACCATATATTTT.

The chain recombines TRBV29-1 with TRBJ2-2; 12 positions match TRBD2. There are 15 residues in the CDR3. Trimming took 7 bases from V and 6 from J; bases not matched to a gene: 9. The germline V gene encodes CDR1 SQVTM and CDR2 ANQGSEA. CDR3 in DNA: TGCAGCGCCGCTTTACTAGCGGGAGGCTCCGGGGAGCTGTTTTTT. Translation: CSAALLAGGSGELFF.

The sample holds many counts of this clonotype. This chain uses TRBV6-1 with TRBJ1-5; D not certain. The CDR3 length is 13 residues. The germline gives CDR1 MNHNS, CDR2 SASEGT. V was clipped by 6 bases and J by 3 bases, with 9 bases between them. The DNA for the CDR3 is TGTGCCAGCAGAGGGAATGACAATCAGCCCCAGCATTTT. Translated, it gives CASRGNDNQPQHF.

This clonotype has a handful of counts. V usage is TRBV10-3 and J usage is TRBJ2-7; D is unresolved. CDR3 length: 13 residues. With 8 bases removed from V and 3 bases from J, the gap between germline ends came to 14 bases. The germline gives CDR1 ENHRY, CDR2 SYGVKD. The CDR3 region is CAIRVAPDYEQYF. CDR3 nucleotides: TGTGCCATCCGCGTAGCACCAGACTACGAGCAGTACTTC.

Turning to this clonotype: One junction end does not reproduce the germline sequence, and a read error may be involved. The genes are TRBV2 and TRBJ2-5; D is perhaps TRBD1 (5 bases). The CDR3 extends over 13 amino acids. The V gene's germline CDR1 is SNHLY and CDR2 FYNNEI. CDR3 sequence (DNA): TGTGCCAGCAGACAAGACAGTCAAGGGACCCAGTACTTC. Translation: CASRQDSQGTQYF.

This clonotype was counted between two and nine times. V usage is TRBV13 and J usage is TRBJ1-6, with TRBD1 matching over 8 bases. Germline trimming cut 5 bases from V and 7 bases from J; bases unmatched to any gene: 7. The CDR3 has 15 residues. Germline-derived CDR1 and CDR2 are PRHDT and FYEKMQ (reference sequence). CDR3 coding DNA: TGTGCCAGCAGCGCCGGACAGGGTAGGAATTCACCCCTCCACTTT. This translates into CASSAGQGRNSPLHF.

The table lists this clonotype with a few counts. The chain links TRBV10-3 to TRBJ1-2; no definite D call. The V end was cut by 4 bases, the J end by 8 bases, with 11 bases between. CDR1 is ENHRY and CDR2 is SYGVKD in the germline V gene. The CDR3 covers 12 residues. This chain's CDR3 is CAISVSIGGYTF. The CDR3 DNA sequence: TGTGCCATCAGTGTATCTATAGGAGGCTACACCTTC.

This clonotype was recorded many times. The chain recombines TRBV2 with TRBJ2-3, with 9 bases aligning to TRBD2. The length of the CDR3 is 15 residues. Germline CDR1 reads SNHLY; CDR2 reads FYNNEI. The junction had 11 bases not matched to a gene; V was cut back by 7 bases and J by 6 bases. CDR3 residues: CASTGGASGMDTQYF. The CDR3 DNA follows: TGTGCCAGCACAGGCGGGGCTAGCGGGATGGATACGCAGTATTTT.

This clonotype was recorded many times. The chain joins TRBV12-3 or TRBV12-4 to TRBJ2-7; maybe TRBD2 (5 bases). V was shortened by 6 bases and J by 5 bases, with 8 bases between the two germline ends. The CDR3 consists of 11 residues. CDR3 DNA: TGTGCCAGCAGCCCCGGGGACGAGCAGTACTTC. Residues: CASSPGDEQYF.

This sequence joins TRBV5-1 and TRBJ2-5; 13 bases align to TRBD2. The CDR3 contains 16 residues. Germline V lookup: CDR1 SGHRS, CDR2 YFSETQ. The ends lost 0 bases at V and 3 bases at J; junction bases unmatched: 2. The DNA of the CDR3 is TGCGCCAGCAGCTTGGGGACTAGCGGGGGCGAAGAGACCCAGTACTTC. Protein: CASSLGTSGGEETQYF.

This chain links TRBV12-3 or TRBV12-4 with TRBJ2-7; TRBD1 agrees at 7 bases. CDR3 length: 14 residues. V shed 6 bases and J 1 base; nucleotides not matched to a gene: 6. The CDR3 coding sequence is TGTGCCAGCAGGGGACGACAGGGTTCCTACGAGCAGTACTTC. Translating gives CASRGRQGSYEQYF.

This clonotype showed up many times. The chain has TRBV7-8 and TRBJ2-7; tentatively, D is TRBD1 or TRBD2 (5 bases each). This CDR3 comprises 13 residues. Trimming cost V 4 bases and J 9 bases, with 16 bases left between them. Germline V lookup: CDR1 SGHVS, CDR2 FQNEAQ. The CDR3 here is CASSSFGGLGQYF. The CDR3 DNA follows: TGTGCCAGCAGCTCATTTGGGGGATTGGGGCAGTACTTC. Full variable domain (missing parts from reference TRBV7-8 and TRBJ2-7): GAGVSQSPRYKVAKRGQDVALRCDPISGHVSLFWYQQALGQGPEFLTYFQNEAQLDKSGLPSDRFFAERPEGSVSTLKIQRTQQEDSAVYLCASSSFGGLGQYFGPGTRLTVT.